These 13 T cell receptor beta chains came from one sample sequenced in a study of cytotoxic CD8 clonotypes in ibrutinib-treated CLL. TCRdb's copy holds only in-frame clones and misses some; the assay was immunoSEQ multiplex PCR. Here the sample spans about 68,000 clones, 70% to 90% being singletons. The sample in question was PBMCs, obtained at disease progression, from a patient treated with ibrutinib. These TCRs come from a human donor with chronic lymphocytic leukemia.

This chain links TRBV7-3 with TRBJ2-7; a weak D match, TRBD1 (5 bases). This CDR3 contains 15 residues. Germline V lookup: CDR1 SGHTA, CDR2 FQGTGA. Deletions cut 2 bases from V and 3 bases from J, with 14 bases between. Written as DNA, the CDR3 is TGTGCCAGCAGCTTATCAGGGATGGAGAGCTACGAGCAGTACTTC. Its translation is CASSLSGMESYEQYF.

The chain recombines TRBV18 with TRBJ2-7, with D hard to call. Germline CDR1 reads KGHSH; CDR2 reads LQKENI. The V and J ends lost 6 bases and 7 bases respectively, with 13 bases between them. The CDR3 totals 12 residues. The CDR3 is CASSPGSEEQYF. CDR3 in DNA: TGTGCCAGCTCCCCGGGTTCGGAAGAGCAGTACTTC.

This chain connects TRBV2 to TRBJ1-2; 7 positions match TRBD1. This CDR3 has 13 amino acids. Germline V gives CDR1 SNHLY, CDR2 FYNNEI. V lost 6 bases to trimming and J lost 8 bases; unmatched junction nucleotides: 9. CDR3 in amino acids: CASSVDRVDGYTF. The CDR3 bases are TGTGCCAGCAGCGTTGACAGGGTGGACGGCTACACCTTC.

The rearrangement uses TRBV2 and TRBJ2-1; TRBD1 matches 8 bases. The germline V gene has CDR1 SNHLY and CDR2 FYNNEI. This CDR3 spans 15 amino acids. Germline trimming cut 6 bases from V and 3 bases from J; bases unmatched to any gene: 7. The chain's CDR3 is CASRTDRGNYNEQFF. The CDR3 DNA is TGTGCCAGCAGAACCGACAGGGGCAACTACAATGAGCAGTTCTTC.

This clone was seen once. The chain is built from TRBV6-4 and TRBJ2-1; weak D call: TRBD2 (6 bases). In germline, CDR1 is MRHNA, CDR2 SNTAGT. The CDR3 has 16 amino acids. V gave up 4 bases and J gave up 0 bases, with 13 bases separating them. CDR3 sequence reads: CASSANGGGSYNEQFF. Written as DNA, the CDR3 is TGTGCCAGCAGTGCTAACGGGGGAGGCTCCTACAATGAGCAGTTCTTC.

This clone was counted once. The chain has TRBV27 and TRBJ2-1; 14 positions agree with TRBD2. The CDR3 loop spans 16 amino acids. In germline, CDR1 is MNHEY, CDR2 SMNVEV (reference sequence). The junction had 3 bases not matched to a gene; V was cut back by 4 bases and J by 4 bases. The CDR3 region is CASSSRLAGGYNEQFF. CDR3 in DNA: TGTGCCAGCAGTTCCAGACTAGCGGGGGGGTACAATGAGCAGTTCTTC.

The chain combines TRBV19 with TRBJ1-5; unclear D gene. The CDR3 is 15 amino acids. V lost 5 bases and J lost 0, with 11 bases in between. Germline V gene sequence: CDR1 LNHDA, CDR2 SQIVND (reference sequence). The CDR3 region has the DNA TGTGCCAGTAGTCAGGTCTATCTTAGCAATCAGCCCCAGCATTTT. Translated: CASSQVYLSNQPQHF.

The chain joins TRBV18 to TRBJ2-7; TRBD2 might be the D (6 bases). The length of the CDR3 is 13 residues. Deletions cut 6 bases from V and 6 bases from J, with 15 bases between. From germline, CDR1 is KGHSH and CDR2 LQKENI. The CDR3 spells CASSLEGLVEQYF. The DNA for the CDR3 is TGTGCCAGCTCCCTGGAGGGACTGGTCGAGCAGTACTTC.

The V and J genes are TRBV28 and TRBJ2-4; weak D call: TRBD1 (5 bases). CDR1 MDHEN and CDR2 SYDVKM come from the germline V gene. V dropped 5 bases and J dropped 0 bases, with 14 bases sitting between them. The CDR3 has 16 residues. This chain's CDR3 is CASSPRQLVAKNIQYF. The CDR3 DNA sequence: TGTGCCAGCAGTCCCAGACAGCTTGTAGCCAAAAACATTCAGTACTTC.

The V and J genes are TRBV5-4 and TRBJ2-7; 7 positions match TRBD1. Germline values: CDR1 SGHNT, CDR2 YYREEE (reference sequence). The length of the CDR3 is 14 residues. V shed 4 bases and J 7 bases; nucleotides not matched to a gene: 11. DNA of the CDR3: TGTGCCAGCAGCCCCCAGAGCGTCAGGGGGGAGCAGTACTTC. Translating gives CASSPQSVRGEQYF.

The table lists this clone with a count of one. V gene TRBV5-1 combines with J gene TRBJ1-3; no clear D gene. This CDR3 contains 14 residues. The V gene's germline CDR1 is SGHRS and CDR2 YFSETQ. Trimming stripped 0 bases from V and 2 bases from J, with 6 bases between. The CDR3 bases are TGCGCCAGCAGCTTGGTTGGGGCTGGAAACACCATATATTTT. Protein: CASSLVGAGNTIYF. The full variable domain, in which reference TRBV5-1 and TRBJ1-3 provide the parts outside the CDR3, is KAGVTQTPRYLIKTRGQQVTLSCSPISGHRSVSWYQQTPGQGLQFLFEYFSETQRNKGNFPGRFSGRQFSNSRSEMNVSTLELGDSALYLCASSLVGAGNTIYFGEGSWLTVV.

With respect to this clone: Distinct nucleotide sequences in the sample also encode this CDR3. This chain links TRBV4-1 with TRBJ1-2; possible D gene TRBD1, 5 bases. V was pared by 0 bases and J by 3 bases, with 11 bases between. Germline V gives CDR1 MGHRA, CDR2 YSYEKL. The CDR3 runs 15 residues. For the CDR3, the DNA is TGCGCCAGCAGCCAAGAAAGGGGAGATGACTATGGCTACACCTTC. Its protein product is CASSQERGDDYGYTF.

Here the CDR3 DNA reads TGTGCCAGCAGCTTCCGCTTGGACGGACTTCATGGCTACACCTTC. Amino acid sequence: CASSFRLDGLHGYTF. The rearrangement joins TRBV5-4 to TRBJ1-2, with D unclear. Germline CDR1 is SGHNT and CDR2 is YYREEE (reference sequence). The CDR3 is made up of 15 amino acids. Trimming stripped 2 bases from V and 6 bases from J, with 17 bases between.